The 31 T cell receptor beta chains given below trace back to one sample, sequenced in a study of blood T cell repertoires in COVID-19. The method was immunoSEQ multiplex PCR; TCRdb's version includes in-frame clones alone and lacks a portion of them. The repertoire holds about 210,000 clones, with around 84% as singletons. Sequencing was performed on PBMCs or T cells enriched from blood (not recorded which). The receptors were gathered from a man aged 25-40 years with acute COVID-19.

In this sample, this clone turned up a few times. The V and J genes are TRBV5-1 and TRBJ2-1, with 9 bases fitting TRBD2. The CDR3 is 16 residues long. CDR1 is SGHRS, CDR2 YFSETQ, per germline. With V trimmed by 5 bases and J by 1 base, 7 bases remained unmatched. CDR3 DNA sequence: TGCGCCAGCAGGGTTAGCGGGGGACCATCCTACAATGAGCAGTTCTTC. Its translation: CASRVSGGPSYNEQFF.

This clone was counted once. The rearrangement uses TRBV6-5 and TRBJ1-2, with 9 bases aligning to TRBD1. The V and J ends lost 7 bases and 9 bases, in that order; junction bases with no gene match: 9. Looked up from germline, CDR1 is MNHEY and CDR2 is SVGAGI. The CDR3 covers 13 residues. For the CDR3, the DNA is TGTGCCAGCACCACTCACAGGGGGCTGAGCTACACCTTC. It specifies CASTTHRGLSYTF.

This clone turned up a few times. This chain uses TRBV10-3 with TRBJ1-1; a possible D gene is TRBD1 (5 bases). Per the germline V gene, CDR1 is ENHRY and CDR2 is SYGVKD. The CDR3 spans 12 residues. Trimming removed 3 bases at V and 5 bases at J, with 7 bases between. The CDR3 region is CAISDAGTEAFF. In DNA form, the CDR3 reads TGTGCCATCAGTGACGCAGGGACTGAAGCTTTCTTT.

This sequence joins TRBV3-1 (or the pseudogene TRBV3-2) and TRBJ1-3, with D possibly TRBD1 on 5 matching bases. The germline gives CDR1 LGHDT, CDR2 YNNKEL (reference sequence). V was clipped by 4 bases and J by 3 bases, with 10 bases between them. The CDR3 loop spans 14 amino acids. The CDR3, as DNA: TGTGCCAGCAGCCCGGACATCTTTGGAAACACCATATATTTT. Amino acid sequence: CASSPDIFGNTIYF.

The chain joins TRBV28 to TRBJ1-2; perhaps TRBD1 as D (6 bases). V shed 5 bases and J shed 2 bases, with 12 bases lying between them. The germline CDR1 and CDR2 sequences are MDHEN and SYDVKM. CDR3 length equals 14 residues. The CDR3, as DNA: TGTGCCAGCAGTCCCGCTGACAGGAACTATGGCTACACCTTC. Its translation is CASSPADRNYGYTF.

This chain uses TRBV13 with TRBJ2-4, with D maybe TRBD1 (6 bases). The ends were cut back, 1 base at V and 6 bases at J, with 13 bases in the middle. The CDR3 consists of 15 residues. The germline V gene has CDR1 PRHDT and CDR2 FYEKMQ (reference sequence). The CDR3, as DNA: TGTGCCAGCAGCTTAGAGGCGGACAGAGGAAACATTCAGTACTTC. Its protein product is CASSLEADRGNIQYF.

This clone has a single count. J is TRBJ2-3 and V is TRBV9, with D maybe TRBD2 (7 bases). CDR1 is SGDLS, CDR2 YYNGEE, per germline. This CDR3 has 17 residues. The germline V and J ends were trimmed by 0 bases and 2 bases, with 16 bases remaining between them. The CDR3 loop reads CASSVESGAGVTDTQYF. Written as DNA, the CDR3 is TGTGCCAGCAGCGTAGAGTCAGGGGCGGGGGTCACAGATACGCAGTATTTT.

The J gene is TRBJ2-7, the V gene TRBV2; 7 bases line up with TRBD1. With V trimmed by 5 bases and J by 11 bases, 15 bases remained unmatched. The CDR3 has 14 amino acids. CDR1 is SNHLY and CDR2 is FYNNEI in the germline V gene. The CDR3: CASSPDRVLGGEYF. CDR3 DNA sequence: TGTGCCAGCAGTCCAGACAGGGTGTTAGGTGGGGAGTACTTC.

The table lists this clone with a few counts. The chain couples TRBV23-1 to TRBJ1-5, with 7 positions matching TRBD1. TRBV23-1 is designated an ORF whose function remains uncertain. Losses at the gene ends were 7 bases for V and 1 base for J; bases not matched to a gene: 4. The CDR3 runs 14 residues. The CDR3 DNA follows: TGCGCCAGCATTACGGGACAGAGCAATCAGCCCCAGCATTTT. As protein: CASITGQSNQPQHF.

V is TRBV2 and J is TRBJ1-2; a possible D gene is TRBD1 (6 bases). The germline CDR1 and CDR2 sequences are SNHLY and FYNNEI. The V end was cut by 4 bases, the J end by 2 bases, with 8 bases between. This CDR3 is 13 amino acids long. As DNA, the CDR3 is TGTGCCAGCAGTGGGGACACAAACTATGGCTACACCTTC. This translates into CASSGDTNYGYTF.

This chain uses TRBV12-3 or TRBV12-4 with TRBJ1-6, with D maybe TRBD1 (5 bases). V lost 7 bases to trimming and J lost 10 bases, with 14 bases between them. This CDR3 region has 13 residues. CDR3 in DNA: TGTGCCAGCAATAAACAGGACGGGTCACCCCTCCACTTT. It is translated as CASNKQDGSPLHF.

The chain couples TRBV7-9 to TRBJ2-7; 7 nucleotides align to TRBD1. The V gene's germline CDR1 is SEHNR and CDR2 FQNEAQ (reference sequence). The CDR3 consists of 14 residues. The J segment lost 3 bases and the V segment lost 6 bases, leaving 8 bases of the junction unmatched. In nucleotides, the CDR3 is TGTGCCAGCAGTCCAGGGGGATTCGGCTACGAGCAGTACTTC. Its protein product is CASSPGGFGYEQYF.

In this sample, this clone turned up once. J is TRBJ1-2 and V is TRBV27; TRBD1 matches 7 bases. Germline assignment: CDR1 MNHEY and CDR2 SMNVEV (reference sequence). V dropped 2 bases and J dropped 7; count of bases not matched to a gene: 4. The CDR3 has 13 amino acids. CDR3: CASSLAGGGGYTF. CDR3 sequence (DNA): TGTGCCAGCAGTTTAGCAGGGGGTGGTGGCTACACCTTC.

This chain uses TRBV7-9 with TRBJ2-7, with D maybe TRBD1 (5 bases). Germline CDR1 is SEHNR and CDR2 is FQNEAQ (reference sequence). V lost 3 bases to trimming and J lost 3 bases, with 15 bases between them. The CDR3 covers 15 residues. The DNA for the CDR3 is TGTGCCAGCAGCTTGAACCCGACAGAGCGCTACGAGCAGTACTTC. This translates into CASSLNPTERYEQYF.

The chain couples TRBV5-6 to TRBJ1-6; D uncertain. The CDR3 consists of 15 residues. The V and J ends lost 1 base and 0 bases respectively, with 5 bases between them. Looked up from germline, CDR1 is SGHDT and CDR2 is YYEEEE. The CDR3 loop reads CASSLTSSYNSPLHF. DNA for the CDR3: TGTGCCAGCAGCTTGACTAGCTCCTATAATTCACCCCTCCACTTT.

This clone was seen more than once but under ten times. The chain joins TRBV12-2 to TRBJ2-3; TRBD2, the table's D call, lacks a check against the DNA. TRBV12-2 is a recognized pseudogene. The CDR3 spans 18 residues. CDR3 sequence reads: CASRAPSASVLSTDTQYF. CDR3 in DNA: TGTGCAAGTCGCGCCCCATCGGCTAGCGTCCTAAGCACAGATACGCAGTATTTT.

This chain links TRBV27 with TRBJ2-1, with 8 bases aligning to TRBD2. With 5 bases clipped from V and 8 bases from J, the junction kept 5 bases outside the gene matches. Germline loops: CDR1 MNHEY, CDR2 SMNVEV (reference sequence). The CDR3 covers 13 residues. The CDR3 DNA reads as TGTGCCAGCAGTGTTCGGGAGGGAGATGAGCAGTTCTTC. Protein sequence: CASSVREGDEQFF.

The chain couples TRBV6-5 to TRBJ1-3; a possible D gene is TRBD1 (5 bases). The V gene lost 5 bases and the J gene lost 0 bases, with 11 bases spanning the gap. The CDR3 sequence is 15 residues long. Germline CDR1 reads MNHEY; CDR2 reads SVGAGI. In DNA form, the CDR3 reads TGTGCCAGCAGTCCGGGGGGGATCTCTGGAAACACCATATATTTT. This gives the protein CASSPGGISGNTIYF.

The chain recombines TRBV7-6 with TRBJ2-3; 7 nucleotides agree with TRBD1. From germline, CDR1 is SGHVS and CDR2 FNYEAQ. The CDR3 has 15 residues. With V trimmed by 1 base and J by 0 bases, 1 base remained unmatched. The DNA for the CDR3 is TGTGCCAGCAGCTTAGTGGGACAGAGCACAGATACGCAGTATTTT. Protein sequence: CASSLVGQSTDTQYF.

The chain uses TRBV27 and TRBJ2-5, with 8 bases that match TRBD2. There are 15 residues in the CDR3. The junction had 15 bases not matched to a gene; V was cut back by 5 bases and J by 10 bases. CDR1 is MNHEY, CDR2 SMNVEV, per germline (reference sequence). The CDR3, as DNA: TGTGCCAGCAGTGTCCCCAGCGGGGGCCAATGGGTCCAGTACTTC. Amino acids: CASSVPSGGQWVQYF.

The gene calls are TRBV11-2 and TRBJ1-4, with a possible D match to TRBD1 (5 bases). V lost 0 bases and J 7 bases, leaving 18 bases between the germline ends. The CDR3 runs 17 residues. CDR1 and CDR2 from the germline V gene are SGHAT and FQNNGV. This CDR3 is CASSLDPIVLGGEKLFF. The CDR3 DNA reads TGTGCCAGCAGCTTAGATCCTATCGTATTGGGGGGTGAAAAACTGTTTTTT.

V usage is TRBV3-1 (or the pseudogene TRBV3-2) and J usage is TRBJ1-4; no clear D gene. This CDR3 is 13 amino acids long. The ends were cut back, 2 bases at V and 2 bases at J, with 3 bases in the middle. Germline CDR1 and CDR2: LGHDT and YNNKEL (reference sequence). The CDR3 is CASSQPTNEKLFF. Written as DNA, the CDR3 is TGTGCCAGCAGCCAACCGACTAATGAAAAACTGTTTTTT.

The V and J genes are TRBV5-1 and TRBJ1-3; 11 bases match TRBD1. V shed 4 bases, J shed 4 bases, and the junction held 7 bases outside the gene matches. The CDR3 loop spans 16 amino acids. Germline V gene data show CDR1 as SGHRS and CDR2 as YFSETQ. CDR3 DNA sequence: TGCGCCAGCAGCCCGAGGACAGGGGGCGTCGGAAACACCATATATTTT. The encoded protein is CASSPRTGGVGNTIYF.

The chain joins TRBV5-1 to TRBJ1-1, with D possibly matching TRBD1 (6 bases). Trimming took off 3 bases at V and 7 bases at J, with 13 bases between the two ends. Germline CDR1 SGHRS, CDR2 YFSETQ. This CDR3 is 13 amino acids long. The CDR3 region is CASSWGGSGEAFF. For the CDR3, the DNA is TGCGCCAGCAGCTGGGGGGGCTCCGGTGAAGCTTTCTTT. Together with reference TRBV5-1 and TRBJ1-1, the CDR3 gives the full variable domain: KAGVTQTPRYLIKTRGQQVTLSCSPISGHRSVSWYQQTPGQGLQFLFEYFSETQRNKGNFPGRFSGRQFSNSRSEMNVSTLELGDSALYLCASSWGGSGEAFFGQGTRLTVV.

CDR3: CASSRAGVAGELFF. The CDR3 region has the DNA TGTGCCAGCAGCCGCGCGGGGGTGGCCGGGGAGCTGTTTTTT. The gene calls are TRBV14 and TRBJ2-2; 7 bases are shared with TRBD2. Germline values: CDR1 SGHDN, CDR2 FVKESK. The CDR3 loop spans 14 amino acids. V lost 4 bases and J lost 6; bases outside the gene matches: 5.

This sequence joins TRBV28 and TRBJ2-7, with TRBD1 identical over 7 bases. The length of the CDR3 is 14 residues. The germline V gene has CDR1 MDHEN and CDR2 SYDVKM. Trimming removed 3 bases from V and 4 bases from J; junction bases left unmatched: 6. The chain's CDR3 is CASSFSTGVYEQYF. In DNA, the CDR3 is TGTGCCAGCAGTTTTAGTACAGGGGTATACGAGCAGTACTTC.

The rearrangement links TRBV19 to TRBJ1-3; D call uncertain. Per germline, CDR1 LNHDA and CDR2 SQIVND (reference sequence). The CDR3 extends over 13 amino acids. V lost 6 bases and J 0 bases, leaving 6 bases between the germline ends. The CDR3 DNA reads TGTGCCAGTAGCCAGAACTCTGGAAACACCATATATTTT. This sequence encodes CASSQNSGNTIYF.

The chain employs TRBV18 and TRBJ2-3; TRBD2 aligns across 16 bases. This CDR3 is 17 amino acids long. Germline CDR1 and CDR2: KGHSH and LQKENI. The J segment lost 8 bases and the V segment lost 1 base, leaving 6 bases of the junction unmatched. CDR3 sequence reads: CASSPQGLAGGPSTQYF. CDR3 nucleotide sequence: TGTGCCAGCTCACCACAGGGACTAGCGGGGGGGCCTAGTACGCAGTATTTT.

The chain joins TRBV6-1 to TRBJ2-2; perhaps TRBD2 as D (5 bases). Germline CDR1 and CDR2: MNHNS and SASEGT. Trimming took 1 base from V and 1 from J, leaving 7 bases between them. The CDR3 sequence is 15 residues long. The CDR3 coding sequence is TGTGCCAGCAGTGAAGAAGAGGGGAACACCGGGGAGCTGTTTTTT. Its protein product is CASSEEEGNTGELFF.

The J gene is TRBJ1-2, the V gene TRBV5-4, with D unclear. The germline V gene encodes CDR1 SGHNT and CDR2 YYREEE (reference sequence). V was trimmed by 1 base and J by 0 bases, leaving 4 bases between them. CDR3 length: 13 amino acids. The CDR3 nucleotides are TGTGCCAGCAGCTTGCCAGCTAACTATGGCTACACCTTC. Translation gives CASSLPANYGYTF.

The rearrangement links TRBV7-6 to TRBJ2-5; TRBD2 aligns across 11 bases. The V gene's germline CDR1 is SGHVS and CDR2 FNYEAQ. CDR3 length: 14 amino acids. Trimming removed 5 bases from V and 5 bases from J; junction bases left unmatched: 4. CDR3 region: CASSALAGEETQYF. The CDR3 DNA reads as TGTGCCAGCAGCGCACTAGCGGGGGAGGAGACCCAGTACTTC.